The 17 T cell receptor beta chains below were found in one sample sequenced in a study of blood T cell repertoires in COVID-19. Clones were sequenced by immunoSEQ multiplex PCR, and TCRdb holds only the in-frame ones, with some missing. The sample holds 200,000 to 250,000 clones; about 86% are singletons and the top ten take roughly 3%. The sample taken for sequencing was peripheral blood. The receptors derive from a woman aged 30 to 39 who had recovered from COVID-19.

J is TRBJ2-1 and V is TRBV10-3; unclear D gene. Trimming cost V 5 bases and J 10 bases, with 12 bases left between them. Germline lookup yields CDR1 ENHRY and CDR2 SYGVKD. The CDR3 loop spans 12 amino acids. CDR3 protein: CAISNKDGEQFF. CDR3 coding DNA: TGTGCCATCAGTAACAAAGATGGCGAGCAGTTCTTC.

V gene TRBV30 combines with J gene TRBJ1-6, with D unresolved. CDR1 is GTSNPN and CDR2 is SVGIG in the germline V gene (reference sequence). Trimming took off 5 bases at V and 5 bases at J, with 13 bases between the two ends. This CDR3 region has 14 residues. Here the CDR3 reads CAWAPGTNNSPLHF. The CDR3 nucleotides are TGTGCCTGGGCCCCGGGAACTAATAATTCACCCCTCCACTTT.

This chain links TRBV9 with TRBJ2-1; TRBD1 aligns across 8 bases. The junction had 9 bases not matched to a gene; V was cut back by 5 bases and J by 5 bases. This CDR3 comprises 15 residues. Germline V gene lookup returns CDR1 SGDLS and CDR2 YYNGEE. The CDR3 coding sequence is TGTGCCAGCAGACCGATGGACAGGGAGGACAATGAGCAGTTCTTC. It translates to CASRPMDREDNEQFF.

The V and J genes are TRBV4-1 and TRBJ1-5; D is unresolved. Germline V CDR1 and CDR2: MGHRA, YSYEKL. The CDR3 loop spans 15 amino acids. The V and J ends lost 0 bases and 7 bases respectively, with 13 bases between them. This chain's CDR3 is CASSQDSGSSQPQHF. CDR3 DNA sequence: TGCGCCAGCAGCCAAGACTCGGGGTCGAGCCAGCCCCAGCATTTT.

The chain recombines TRBV7-7 with TRBJ2-3, with TRBD1 matching over 12 bases. Trimming cost V 5 bases and J 3 bases; bases outside gene matches: 6. In germline, CDR1 is SSHAT, CDR2 FNYEAQ (reference sequence). This CDR3 is built from 16 residues. The CDR3 sequence: CASSTGTGGRTDTQYF. The DNA of the CDR3 is TGTGCCAGCAGCACCGGGACAGGGGGCAGAACAGATACGCAGTATTTT.

The V call is TRBV7-6, the J call TRBJ2-1; 10 positions match TRBD1. The germline V gene encodes CDR1 SGHVS and CDR2 FNYEAQ. The ends lost 5 bases at V and 7 bases at J; junction bases unmatched: 8. The CDR3 runs 15 residues. Here the CDR3 reads CASSKDPGQGNEQFF. The CDR3, as DNA: TGTGCCAGCAGCAAGGATCCGGGACAGGGGAATGAGCAGTTCTTC.

V and J are TRBV11-2 and TRBJ2-7; D unresolved. Germline V lookup: CDR1 SGHAT, CDR2 FQNNGV. This CDR3 contains 14 residues. The V end was cut by 1 base, the J end by 5 bases, with 12 bases between. CDR3 sequence: CASSLAQYFHEQYF. The CDR3 nucleotides read TGTGCCAGCAGCTTAGCACAGTATTTCCACGAGCAGTACTTC.

This chain connects TRBV6-1 to TRBJ2-5; 9 bases agree with TRBD2. Germline lookup yields CDR1 MNHNS and CDR2 SASEGT. Trimming removed 5 bases from V and 2 bases from J; junction bases left unmatched: 6. This CDR3 is built from 15 residues. CDR3 residues: CASSRLAAQQETQYF. CDR3 nucleotide sequence: TGTGCCAGCAGTAGACTAGCGGCACAACAAGAGACCCAGTACTTC.

This clone was picked up one time. J is TRBJ2-7 and V is TRBV5-4, with D hard to call. V was clipped by 0 bases and J by 1 base, with 5 bases between them. Germline V CDR1 and CDR2: SGHNT, YYREEE (reference sequence). The CDR3 extends over 13 amino acids. This CDR3 is CASSLDRSYEQYF. The CDR3 DNA sequence: TGTGCCAGCAGCTTGGACAGATCCTACGAGCAGTACTTC. Complete variable domain (other parts from reference TRBV5-4 and TRBJ2-7): ETGVTQSPTHLIKTRGQQVTLRCSSQSGHNTVSWYQQALGQGPQFIFQYYREEENGRGNFPPRFSGLQFPNYSSELNVNALELDDSALYLCASSLDRSYEQYFGPGTRLTVT.

The chain links TRBV2 to TRBJ1-2; TRBD1 matches at 8 bases. The CDR3 is made up of 18 amino acids. The V gene's germline CDR1 is SNHLY and CDR2 FYNNEI. V shed 6 bases, J shed 11 bases, and the junction held 26 bases outside the gene matches. CDR3 in amino acids: CASSHSRAGGEIRAKYTF. The CDR3 nucleotides read TGTGCCAGCAGCCACTCCCGGGCAGGGGGCGAAATCCGGGCAAAATACACCTTC.

This sequence joins TRBV27 and TRBJ2-1, with 8 bases aligning to TRBD1. The J segment lost 0 bases and the V segment lost 5 bases, leaving 3 bases of the junction unmatched. The CDR3 extends over 15 amino acids. From germline, CDR1 is MNHEY and CDR2 SMNVEV (reference sequence). The CDR3 nucleotides are TGTGCCAGCAGTAGAACAGGGGGCTCCTACAATGAGCAGTTCTTC. This translates into CASSRTGGSYNEQFF.

V and J are TRBV19 and TRBJ2-5; 12 bases map to TRBD2. With V trimmed by 8 bases and J by 4 bases, 2 bases remained unmatched. The CDR3 consists of 13 residues. CDR1 and CDR2 from the germline V gene are LNHDA and SQIVND (reference sequence). CDR3 residues: CASRTSGVETQYF. The DNA for the CDR3 is TGTGCCAGTCGGACTAGCGGGGTAGAGACCCAGTACTTC.

The chain carries TRBV4-2 and TRBJ2-5; 10 bases agree with TRBD2. V shed 0 bases and J 5 bases; nucleotides not matched to a gene: 9. The CDR3 sequence is 17 residues long. CDR1 and CDR2 from the germline V gene are LGHNA and YNFKEQ. The CDR3 region has the DNA TGTGCCAGCAGCCAAGACCCCCAGCGGGGGGGCCTTGAGACCCAGTACTTC. It translates to CASSQDPQRGGLETQYF.

This clone was counted only a few times. The rearrangement links TRBV5-6 to TRBJ2-5; TRBD1 matches at 11 bases. Trimming took 6 bases from V and 3 from J; bases not matched to a gene: 7. The germline V gene has CDR1 SGHDT and CDR2 YYEEEE. This CDR3 has 15 amino acids. CDR3 region: CASTHLGQGEETQYF. The CDR3, as DNA: TGTGCCAGCACCCACCTGGGACAGGGGGAAGAGACCCAGTACTTC. Looking up the rest from reference TRBV5-6 and TRBJ2-5 gives the full variable domain: DAGVTQSPTHLIKTRGQQVTLRCSPKSGHDTVSWYQQALGQGPQFIFQYYEEEERQRGNFPDRFSGHQFPNYSSELNVNALLLGDSALYLCASTHLGQGEETQYFGPGTRLLVL.

The genes are TRBV4-2 and TRBJ2-7, with 7 bases that match TRBD1. CDR3 size: 15 residues. Trimming removed 2 bases from V and 2 bases from J; junction bases left unmatched: 6. Germline CDR1 is LGHNA and CDR2 is YNFKEQ. The CDR3 DNA sequence: TGTGCCAGCAGCCAAAACCGGGACAGAACCTACGAGCAGTACTTC. Translation gives CASSQNRDRTYEQYF.

The V gene is TRBV4-3, the J gene TRBJ2-5; TRBD1 is a possible D gene (5 bases). Germline CDR1 and CDR2: LGHNA and YSLEER. The length of the CDR3 is 14 residues. V gave up 1 base and J gave up 3 bases, with 9 bases separating them. CDR3 DNA: TGCGCCAGCAGCCAAGGACAGCAGGAAGAGACCCAGTACTTC. This gives the protein CASSQGQQEETQYF.

The chain uses TRBV5-6 and TRBJ1-1; a weak D match, TRBD1 (5 bases). CDR1 is SGHDT and CDR2 is YYEEEE in the germline V gene. CDR3 length equals 15 residues. The germline V and J ends were trimmed by 4 bases and 1 base, with 14 bases remaining between them. CDR3 loop: CASSPIGQGNTEAFF. DNA for the CDR3: TGTGCCAGCAGCCCGATTGGGCAGGGGAACACTGAAGCTTTCTTT.